This T cell receptor (beta chain) derives from a study of blood T cells in healthy people across ages. Notes on the study in general: PBMCs left unsorted prevented a conclusive naive versus antigen-experienced comparison.

V lost 2 bases and J lost 1, with 15 bases in between. The CDR3 covers 16 residues. Germline CDR1 reads LGHDT; CDR2 reads YNNKEL (reference sequence). Through a sample-barcoded 5' primer and a J-beta primer mix, a second PCR was run for about 7 to 12 cycles. Each cDNA molecule received a tag from a template-switch adaptor that had 12 random nucleotides. TCRdb reprocessed the 5' RACE reads via MiXCR and lists one record per CDR3 protein. This sample has about 1,800,000 distinct CDR3 sequences, with under 30% found just once. This clonotype appeared a few times. Its target is not known. The sequence derives from a woman aged 25-40 years in good health. The rearrangement joins TRBV3-1 to TRBJ2-7; D gene unclear. Sequenced: blood. This CDR3 reads CASSQQGLIDSYEQYF. The CDR3 DNA reads as TGTGCCAGCAGCCAACAAGGCCTAATCGATTCCTACGAGCAGTACTTC.